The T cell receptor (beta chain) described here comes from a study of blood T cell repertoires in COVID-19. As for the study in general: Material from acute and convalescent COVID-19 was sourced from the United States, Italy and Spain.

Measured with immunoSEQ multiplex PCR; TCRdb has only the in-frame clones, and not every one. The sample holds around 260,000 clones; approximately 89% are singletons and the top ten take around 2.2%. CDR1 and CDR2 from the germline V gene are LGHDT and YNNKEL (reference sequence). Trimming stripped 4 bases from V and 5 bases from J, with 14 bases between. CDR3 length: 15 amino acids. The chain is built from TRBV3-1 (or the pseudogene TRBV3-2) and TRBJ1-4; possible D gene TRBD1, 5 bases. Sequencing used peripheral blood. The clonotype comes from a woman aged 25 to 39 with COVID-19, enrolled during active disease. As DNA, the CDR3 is TGTGCCAGCAGCCCCTATGGGGGGGTGAATGAAAAACTGTTTTTT. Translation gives CASSPYGGVNEKLFF.